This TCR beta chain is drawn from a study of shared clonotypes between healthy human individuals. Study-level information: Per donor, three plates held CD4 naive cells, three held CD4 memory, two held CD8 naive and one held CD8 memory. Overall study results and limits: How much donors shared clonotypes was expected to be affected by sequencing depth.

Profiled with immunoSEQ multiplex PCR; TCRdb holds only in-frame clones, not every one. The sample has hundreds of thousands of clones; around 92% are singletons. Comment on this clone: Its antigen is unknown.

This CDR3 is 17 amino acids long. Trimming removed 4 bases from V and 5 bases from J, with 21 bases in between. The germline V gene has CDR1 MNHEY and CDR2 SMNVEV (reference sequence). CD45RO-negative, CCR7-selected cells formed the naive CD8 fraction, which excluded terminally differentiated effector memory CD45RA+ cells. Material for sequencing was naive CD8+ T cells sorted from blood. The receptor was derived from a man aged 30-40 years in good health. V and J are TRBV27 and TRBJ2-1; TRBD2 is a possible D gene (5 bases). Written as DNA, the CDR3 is TGTGCCAGCAGTTCCCTCGGGATTAATTCAGTTAACAATGAGCAGTTCTTC. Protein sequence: CASSSLGINSVNNEQFF.